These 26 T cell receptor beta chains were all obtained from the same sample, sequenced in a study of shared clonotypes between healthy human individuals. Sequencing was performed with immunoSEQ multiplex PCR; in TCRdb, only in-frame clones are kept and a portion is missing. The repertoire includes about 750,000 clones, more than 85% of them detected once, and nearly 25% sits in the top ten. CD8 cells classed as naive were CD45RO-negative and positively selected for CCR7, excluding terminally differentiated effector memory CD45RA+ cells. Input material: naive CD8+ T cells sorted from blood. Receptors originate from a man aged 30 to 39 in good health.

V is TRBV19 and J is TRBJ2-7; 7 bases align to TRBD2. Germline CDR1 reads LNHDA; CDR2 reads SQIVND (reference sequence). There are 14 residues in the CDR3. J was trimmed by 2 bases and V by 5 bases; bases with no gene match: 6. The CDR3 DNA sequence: TGTGCCAGTAGTGTATTAGCGGGCACCTACGAGCAGTACTTC. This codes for CASSVLAGTYEQYF.

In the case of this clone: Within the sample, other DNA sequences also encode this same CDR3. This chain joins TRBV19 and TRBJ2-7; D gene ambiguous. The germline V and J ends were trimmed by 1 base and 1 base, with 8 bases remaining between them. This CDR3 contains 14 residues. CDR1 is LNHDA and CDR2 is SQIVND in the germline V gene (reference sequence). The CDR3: CASSIGGSSYEQYF. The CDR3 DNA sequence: TGTGCCAGTAGTATAGGTGGCAGTTCCTACGAGCAGTACTTC.

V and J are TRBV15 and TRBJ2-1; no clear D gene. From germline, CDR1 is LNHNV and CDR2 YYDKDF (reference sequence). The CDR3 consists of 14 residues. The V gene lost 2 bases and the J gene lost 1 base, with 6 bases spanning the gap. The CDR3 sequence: CATSRPPSYNEQFF. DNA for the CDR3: TGTGCCACCAGCAGACCACCTTCCTACAATGAGCAGTTCTTC.

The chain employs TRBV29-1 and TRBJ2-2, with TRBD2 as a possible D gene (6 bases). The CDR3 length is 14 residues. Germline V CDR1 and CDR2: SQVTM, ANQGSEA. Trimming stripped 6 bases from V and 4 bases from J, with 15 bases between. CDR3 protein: CSVVDLGGTGELFF. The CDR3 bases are TGCAGCGTAGTGGACCTCGGGGGCACCGGGGAGCTGTTTTTT.

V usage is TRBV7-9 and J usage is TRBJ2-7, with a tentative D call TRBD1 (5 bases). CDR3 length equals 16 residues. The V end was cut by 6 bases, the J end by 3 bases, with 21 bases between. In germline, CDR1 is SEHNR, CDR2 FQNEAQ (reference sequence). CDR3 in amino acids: CASSLLVGRFVYEQYF. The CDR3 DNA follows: TGTGCCAGCAGTCTTCTCGTGGGGCGGTTCGTCTACGAGCAGTACTTC. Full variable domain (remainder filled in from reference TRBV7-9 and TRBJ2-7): DTGVSQNPRHKITKRGQNVTFRCDPISEHNRLYWYRQTLGQGPEFLTYFQNEAQLEKSRLLSDRFSAERPKGSFSTLEIQRTEQGDSAMYLCASSLLVGRFVYEQYFGPGTRLTVT.

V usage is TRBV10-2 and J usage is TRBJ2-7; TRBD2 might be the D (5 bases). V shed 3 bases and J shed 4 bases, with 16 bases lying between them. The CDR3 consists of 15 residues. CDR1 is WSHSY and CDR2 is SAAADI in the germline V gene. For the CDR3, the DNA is TGCGCCAGCAGTGAAGGACTCACGGAACCGTACGAGCAGTACTTC. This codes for CASSEGLTEPYEQYF.

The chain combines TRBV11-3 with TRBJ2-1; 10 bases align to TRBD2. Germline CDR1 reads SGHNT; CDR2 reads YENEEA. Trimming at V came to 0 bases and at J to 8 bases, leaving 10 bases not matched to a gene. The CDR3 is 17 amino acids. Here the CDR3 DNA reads TGTGCCAGCAGCTTAGATCCCCCCAGCGGGGGGGCGGATGAGCAGTTCTTC. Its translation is CASSLDPPSGGADEQFF. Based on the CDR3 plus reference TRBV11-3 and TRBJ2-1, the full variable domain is EAGVVQSPRYKIIEKKQPVAFWCNPISGHNTLYWYLQNLGQGPELLIRYENEEAVDDSQLPKDRFSAERLKGVDSTLKIQPAELGDSAVYLCASSLDPPSGGADEQFFGPGTRLTVL.

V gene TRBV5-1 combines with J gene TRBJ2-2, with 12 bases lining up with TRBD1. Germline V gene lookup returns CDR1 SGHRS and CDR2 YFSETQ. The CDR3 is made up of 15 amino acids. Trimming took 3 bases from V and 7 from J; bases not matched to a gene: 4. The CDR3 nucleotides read TGCGCCAGCAGCTGGGACAGGGGGCGAAGCGGGGAGCTGTTTTTT. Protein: CASSWDRGRSGELFF. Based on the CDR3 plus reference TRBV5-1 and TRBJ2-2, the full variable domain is KAGVTQTPRYLIKTRGQQVTLSCSPISGHRSVSWYQQTPGQGLQFLFEYFSETQRNKGNFPGRFSGRQFSNSRSEMNVSTLELGDSALYLCASSWDRGRSGELFFGEGSRLTVL.

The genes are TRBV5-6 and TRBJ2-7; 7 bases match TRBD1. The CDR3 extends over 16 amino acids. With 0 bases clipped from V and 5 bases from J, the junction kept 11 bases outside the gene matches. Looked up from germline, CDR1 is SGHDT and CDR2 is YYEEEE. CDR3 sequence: CASSLGPDRLRDEQYF. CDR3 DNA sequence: TGTGCCAGCAGCTTGGGGCCGGACAGGCTCCGGGACGAGCAGTACTTC.

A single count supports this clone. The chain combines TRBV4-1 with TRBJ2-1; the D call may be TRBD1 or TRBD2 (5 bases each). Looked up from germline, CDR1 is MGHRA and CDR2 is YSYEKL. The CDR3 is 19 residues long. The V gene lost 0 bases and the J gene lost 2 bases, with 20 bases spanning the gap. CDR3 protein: CASSQEPFARDQTYNEQFF. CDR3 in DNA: TGCGCCAGCAGCCAAGAACCCTTTGCTCGGGACCAAACCTACAATGAGCAGTTCTTC.

CDR3 in amino acids: CASSLSGDRETQYF. The CDR3 DNA is TGTGCCAGCAGCTTGTCCGGGGACCGGGAGACCCAGTACTTC. The chain carries TRBV5-6 and TRBJ2-5; D may correspond to TRBD1 or TRBD2 (5 bases each). CDR1 is SGHDT, CDR2 YYEEEE, per germline. V was pared by 1 base and J by 5 bases, with 12 bases between. The CDR3 is made up of 14 amino acids.

The CDR3 nucleotides read TGTGCCAGCAGGACGGATTTAAACACCGGGGAGCTGTTTTTT. It codes for CASRTDLNTGELFF. The chain recombines TRBV2 with TRBJ2-2; D remains ambiguous. Per the germline V gene, CDR1 is SNHLY and CDR2 is FYNNEI. V was cut by 6 bases and J by 2 bases, with 10 bases left in between. The CDR3 is 14 amino acids.

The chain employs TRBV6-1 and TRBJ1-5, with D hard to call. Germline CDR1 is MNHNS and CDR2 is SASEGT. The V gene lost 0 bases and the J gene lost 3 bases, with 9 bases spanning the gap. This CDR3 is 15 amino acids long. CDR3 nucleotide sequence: TGTGCCAGCAGTGAAGCTGGTTCATCCAATCAGCCCCAGCATTTT. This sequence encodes CASSEAGSSNQPQHF.

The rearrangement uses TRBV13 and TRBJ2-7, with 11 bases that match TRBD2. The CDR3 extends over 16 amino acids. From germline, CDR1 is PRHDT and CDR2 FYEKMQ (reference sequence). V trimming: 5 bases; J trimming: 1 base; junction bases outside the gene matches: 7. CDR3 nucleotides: TGTGCCAGCAGCACGCGACTAGCGGGGAGATCCTACGAGCAGTACTTC. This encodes CASSTRLAGRSYEQYF.

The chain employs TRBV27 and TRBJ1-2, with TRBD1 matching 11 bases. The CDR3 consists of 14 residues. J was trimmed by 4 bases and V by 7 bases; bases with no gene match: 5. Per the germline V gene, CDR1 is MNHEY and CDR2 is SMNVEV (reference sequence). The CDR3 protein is CASKGTGGAYGYTF. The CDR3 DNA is TGTGCCAGCAAAGGGACAGGGGGTGCCTATGGCTACACCTTC.

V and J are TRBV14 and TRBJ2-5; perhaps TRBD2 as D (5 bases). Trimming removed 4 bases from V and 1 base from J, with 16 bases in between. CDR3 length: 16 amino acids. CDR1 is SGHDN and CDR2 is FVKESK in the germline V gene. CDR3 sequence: CASSPDFSDPQETQYF. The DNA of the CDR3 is TGTGCCAGCAGCCCGGACTTTTCGGACCCCCAAGAGACCCAGTACTTC.

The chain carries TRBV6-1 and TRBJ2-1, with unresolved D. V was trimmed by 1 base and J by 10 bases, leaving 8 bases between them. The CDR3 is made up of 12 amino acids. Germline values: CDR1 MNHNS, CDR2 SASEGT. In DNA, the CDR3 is TGTGCCAGCAGTGAAGTGGCCGGAGAGCAGTTCTTC. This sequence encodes CASSEVAGEQFF.

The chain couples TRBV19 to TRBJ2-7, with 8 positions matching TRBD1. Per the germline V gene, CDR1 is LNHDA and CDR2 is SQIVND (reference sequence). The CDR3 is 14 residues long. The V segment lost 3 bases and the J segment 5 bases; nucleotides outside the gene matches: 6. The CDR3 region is CASSISGGPNEQYF. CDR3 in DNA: TGTGCCAGTAGTATCTCAGGGGGCCCCAACGAGCAGTACTTC.

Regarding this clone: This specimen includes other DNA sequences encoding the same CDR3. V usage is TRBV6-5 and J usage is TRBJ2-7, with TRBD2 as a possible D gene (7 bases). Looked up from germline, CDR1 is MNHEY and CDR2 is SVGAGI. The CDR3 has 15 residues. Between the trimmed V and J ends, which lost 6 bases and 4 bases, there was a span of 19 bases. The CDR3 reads CASSPPSGGGYEQYF. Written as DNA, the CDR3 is TGTGCCAGCAGCCCCCCTAGCGGAGGGGGATACGAGCAGTACTTC.

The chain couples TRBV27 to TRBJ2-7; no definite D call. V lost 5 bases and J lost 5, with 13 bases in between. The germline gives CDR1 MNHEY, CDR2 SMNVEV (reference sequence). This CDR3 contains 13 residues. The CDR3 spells CASSLGLRNEQYF. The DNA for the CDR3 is TGTGCCAGCAGTCTTGGCCTAAGGAACGAGCAGTACTTC.

CDR3 coding DNA: TGTGCCAGCAGCGTATCTGTTCGGGGACAGTGGGACTACGAGCAGTACTTC. It is translated as CASSVSVRGQWDYEQYF. V usage is TRBV9 and J usage is TRBJ2-7; TRBD1 aligns across 7 bases. Losses at the gene ends were 1 base for V and 3 bases for J; bases not matched to a gene: 13. The CDR3 length is 17 residues. Germline loops: CDR1 SGDLS, CDR2 YYNGEE.

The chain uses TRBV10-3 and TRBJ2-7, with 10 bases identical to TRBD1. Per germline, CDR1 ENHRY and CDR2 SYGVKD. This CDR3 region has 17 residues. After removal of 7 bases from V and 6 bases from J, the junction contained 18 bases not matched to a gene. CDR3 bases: TGTGCCATCATGAGGGTACCGGGACAGGGGAGCCCGAGCGAGCAGTACTTC. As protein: CAIMRVPGQGSPSEQYF.

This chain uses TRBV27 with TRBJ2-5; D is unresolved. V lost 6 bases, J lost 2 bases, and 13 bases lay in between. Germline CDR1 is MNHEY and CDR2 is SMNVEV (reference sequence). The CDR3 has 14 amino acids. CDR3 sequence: CASSLLREQETQYF. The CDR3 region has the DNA TGTGCCAGCAGCCTCCTAAGGGAACAAGAGACCCAGTACTTC.

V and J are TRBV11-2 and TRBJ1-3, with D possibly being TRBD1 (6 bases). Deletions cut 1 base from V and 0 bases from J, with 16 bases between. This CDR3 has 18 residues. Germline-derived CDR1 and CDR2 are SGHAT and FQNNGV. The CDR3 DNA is TGTGCCAGCAGCTTAGTTTTCGTAGGACAGAGCTCTGGAAACACCATATATTTT. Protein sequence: CASSLVFVGQSSGNTIYF.

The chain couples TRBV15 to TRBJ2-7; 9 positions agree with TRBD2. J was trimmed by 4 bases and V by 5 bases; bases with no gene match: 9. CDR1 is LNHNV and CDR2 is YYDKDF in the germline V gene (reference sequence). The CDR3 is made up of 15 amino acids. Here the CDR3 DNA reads TGTGCCACCAGCGAGGCGGGAGGGCCCGGGTACGAGCAGTACTTC. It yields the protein CATSEAGGPGYEQYF.

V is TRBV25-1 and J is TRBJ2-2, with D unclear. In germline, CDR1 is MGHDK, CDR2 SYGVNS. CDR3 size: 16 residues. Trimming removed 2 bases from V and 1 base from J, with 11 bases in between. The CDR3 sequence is CASSETERENTGELFF. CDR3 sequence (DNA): TGTGCCAGCAGTGAAACAGAGAGAGAGAACACCGGGGAGCTGTTTTTT.